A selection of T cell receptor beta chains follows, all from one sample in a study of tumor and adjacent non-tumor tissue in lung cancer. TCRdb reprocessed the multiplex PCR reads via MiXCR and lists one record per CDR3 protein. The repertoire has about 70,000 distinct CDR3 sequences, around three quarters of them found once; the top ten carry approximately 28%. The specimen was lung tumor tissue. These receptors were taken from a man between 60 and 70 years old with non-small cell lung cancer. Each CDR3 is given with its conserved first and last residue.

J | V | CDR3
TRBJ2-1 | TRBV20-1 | CSAGLGPPGGPWLNEQFF
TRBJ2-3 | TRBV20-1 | CSAHGTGSGDTQYF
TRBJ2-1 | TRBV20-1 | CSARTSGTPGSYNGQFF
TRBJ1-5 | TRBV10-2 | CASIGGNPPQHF
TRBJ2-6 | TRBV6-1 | CANGDNSGANVLAF
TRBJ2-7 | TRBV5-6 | CASSLSRNSAEQYF
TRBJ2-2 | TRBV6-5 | CARQQGDTGELFF
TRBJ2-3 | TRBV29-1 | CSVGERVVDTQYF
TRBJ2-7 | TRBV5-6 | CASSLNRDISERYF
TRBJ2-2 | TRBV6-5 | CASSYSRRVTGELFF
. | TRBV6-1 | CASSELRQGSKQQYF
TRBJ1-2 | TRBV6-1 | CASIGTALNYGYPF
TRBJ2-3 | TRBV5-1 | CASSLGLAGVRDTQYF
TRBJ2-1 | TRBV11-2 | CASSLGVYEQFF
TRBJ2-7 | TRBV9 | CASSVDVLGGRPPYEQYF
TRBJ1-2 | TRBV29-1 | CSVIPGILYGYTF
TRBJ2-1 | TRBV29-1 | CSGTTGNEQFF
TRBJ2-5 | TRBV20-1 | CSAALGTTETQYF
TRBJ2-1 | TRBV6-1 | CVSSEAASTYNEQFF
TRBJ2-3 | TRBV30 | CAWSAVETITDTQYF
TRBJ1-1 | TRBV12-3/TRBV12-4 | CASNLGAFRGAFF
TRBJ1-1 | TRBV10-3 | CTAGGGRREAFF
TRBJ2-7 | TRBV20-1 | CSAPSGSSFYEQYF
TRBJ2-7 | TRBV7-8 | CASSLAAQGLAGYEQYF
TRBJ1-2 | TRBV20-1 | CSDGAGKANF
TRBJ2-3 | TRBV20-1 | CSAPQTDRRIWGDTHYF
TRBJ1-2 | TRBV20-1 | CKATGGRVDYGYTF
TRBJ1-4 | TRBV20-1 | CSADKGQGEKLFF
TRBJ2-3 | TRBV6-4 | CASSGTIGSRDTQYF
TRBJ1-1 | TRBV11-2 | CASRRGQGVAEAFF
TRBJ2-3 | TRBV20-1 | CDARDEGLADTQYF
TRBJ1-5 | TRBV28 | CASSLYGLNQPQHF
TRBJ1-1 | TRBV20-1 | CSTKYGGGVGEAFF
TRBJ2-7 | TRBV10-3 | CAIVNSTYEQNF
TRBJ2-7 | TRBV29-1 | CSVESSGGPYEQYF
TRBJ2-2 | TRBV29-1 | CSVEGLRGELFF
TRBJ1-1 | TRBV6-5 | CVSSHSCRGGAEAFF
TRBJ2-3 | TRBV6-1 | CVSTSSTDTQYF
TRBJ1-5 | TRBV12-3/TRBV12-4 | CASSGNQPQRF
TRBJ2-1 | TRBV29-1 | CSVYLDRNYNEQFF
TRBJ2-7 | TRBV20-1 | CSTRGTLSDYEQYF
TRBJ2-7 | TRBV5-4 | CTSSSTGQETYEQYF
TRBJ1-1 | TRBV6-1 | CARSKRTEALF
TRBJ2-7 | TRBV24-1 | CATGDNYEQYF
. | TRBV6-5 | CASSGTTGEKPQYF
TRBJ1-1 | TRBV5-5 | CASIRNSARGSEAFF
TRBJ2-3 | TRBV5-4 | CASSPIERDPGNTQYF
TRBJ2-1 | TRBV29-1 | CSVGLAGVGGQFF
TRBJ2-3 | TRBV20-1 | CSAEQAGSVMQYF
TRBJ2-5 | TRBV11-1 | CTSSLAGLTETQYF
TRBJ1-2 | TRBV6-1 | CASSYRTGNGYTF
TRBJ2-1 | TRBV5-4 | CANRNIAGGQTNEQFF
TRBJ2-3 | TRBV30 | CAWSLQEDTRYF
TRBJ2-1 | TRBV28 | CASSLLRNEQFF
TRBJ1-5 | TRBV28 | CASSLEGGADQPQHF
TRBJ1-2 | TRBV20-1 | CSVPGTVGGYGYIF
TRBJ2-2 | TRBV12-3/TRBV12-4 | CVSSRYTGKMFF